The 8 T cell receptor beta chains below come from one sample, sequenced in a study of cytomegalovirus exposure and HLA in healthy donors. TCRdb's copy holds only in-frame clones and misses some; the assay was immunoSEQ multiplex PCR. The sample lists 200,000 to 250,000 clones; roughly 83% were seen once. The sample was PBMCs. The receptors derive from a woman aged 18-29 years in good health and CMV-seronegative.

The V and J genes are TRBV27 and TRBJ2-7, with a possible D match to TRBD1 (7 bases). The CDR3 is made up of 16 amino acids. V was cut by 5 bases and J by 3 bases, with 20 bases left in between. Germline CDR1 is MNHEY and CDR2 is SMNVEV (reference sequence). The CDR3 loop reads CASSTSSEGGRYEQYF. CDR3 sequence (DNA): TGTGCCAGCAGTACCTCTAGCGAAGGGGGCCGCTACGAGCAGTACTTC.

This chain connects TRBV29-1 to TRBJ1-1, with TRBD1 as a possible D gene (5 bases). CDR1 and CDR2 (germline): SQVTM, ANQGSEA. V was trimmed by 7 bases and J by 5 bases, leaving 11 bases between them. This CDR3 is 11 amino acids long. Here the CDR3 DNA reads TGCAGCGCAGGGTTGGGGACTGAAGCTTTCTTT. Translated, it gives CSAGLGTEAFF.

This chain connects TRBV7-7 to TRBJ1-1, with 9 bases identical to TRBD1. J gave up 6 bases and V 11 bases, and 7 bases lay outside the gene matches. The V gene's germline CDR1 is SSHAT and CDR2 FNYEAQ (reference sequence). CDR3 length: 12 amino acids. CDR3: CAVGTGWSEAFF. The CDR3 region has the DNA TGTGCCGTGGGGACAGGGTGGTCTGAAGCTTTCTTT. The full variable domain, completed using reference TRBV7-7 and TRBJ1-1, is GAGVSQSPRYKVTKRGQDVTLRCDPISSHATLYWYQQALGQGPEFLTYFNYEAQPDKSGLPSDRFSAERPEGSISTLTIQRTEQRDSAMYRCAVGTGWSEAFFGQGTRLTVV.

The CDR3 region has the DNA TGCGCCAGCAGCCAATTCGGAGAACGCGAGCAGTACTTC. Amino acids: CASSQFGEREQYF. The V call is TRBV4-1, the J call TRBJ2-7, with D unresolved. V lost 2 bases, J lost 6 bases, and 11 bases lay in between. There are 13 residues in the CDR3. Germline V gene lookup returns CDR1 MGHRA and CDR2 YSYEKL.

This clone was counted once. This chain joins TRBV5-1 and TRBJ2-7; D perhaps matches TRBD1 (5 bases). The CDR3 is 13 amino acids. CDR1 SGHRS and CDR2 YFSETQ come from the germline V gene. V shed 4 bases and J shed 0 bases, with 8 bases lying between them. The CDR3 reads CASSDDSSYEQYF. CDR3 nucleotide sequence: TGCGCCAGCAGCGACGACAGCTCCTACGAGCAGTACTTC.

The chain combines TRBV27 with TRBJ1-1; no reliable D call. The CDR3 runs to 15 residues. V lost 0 bases and J lost 4, with 12 bases in between. The germline CDR1 and CDR2 sequences are MNHEY and SMNVEV (reference sequence). CDR3 nucleotides: TGTGCCAGCAGTTTATCCGGACGAGTTTCCACTGAAGCTTTCTTT. The encoded protein is CASSLSGRVSTEAFF.

V usage is TRBV7-7 and J usage is TRBJ2-6; 8 bases are shared with TRBD1. The V gene end was trimmed by 4 bases and the J gene end by 0 bases; junction bases not matched to a gene: 2. From germline, CDR1 is SSHAT and CDR2 FNYEAQ (reference sequence). The CDR3 covers 16 residues. CDR3 in amino acids: CASSSGTGSGANVLTF. In nucleotides, the CDR3 is TGTGCCAGCAGCTCCGGGACAGGCTCTGGGGCCAACGTCCTGACTTTC. The variable domain in full, completed from reference TRBV7-7 and TRBJ2-6, reads GAGVSQSPRYKVTKRGQDVTLRCDPISSHATLYWYQQALGQGPEFLTYFNYEAQPDKSGLPSDRFSAERPEGSISTLTIQRTEQRDSAMYRCASSSGTGSGANVLTFGAGSRLTVL.

The rearrangement uses TRBV30 and TRBJ1-1, with unresolved D. Trimming cost V 0 bases and J 6 bases, with 8 bases left between them. CDR3 length equals 12 residues. Germline V gene sequence: CDR1 GTSNPN, CDR2 SVGIG (reference sequence). The CDR3 nucleotides are TGTGCCTGGAGTGTAAGACCGTCTGAAGCTTTCTTT. It is translated as CAWSVRPSEAFF. The variable domain in full, completed from reference TRBV30 and TRBJ1-1, reads SQTIHQWPATLVQPVGSPLSLECTVEGTSNPNLYWYRQAAGRGLQLLFYSVGIGQISSEVPQNLSASRPQDRQFILSSKKLLLSDSGFYLCAWSVRPSEAFFGQGTRLTVV.